These 25 T cell receptor beta chains came from one sample sequenced in a study of T-cell reconstitution after alpha-beta-depleted transplantation in children. Preparation of the TCRbeta library used unique molecular identifiers. TCRdb used MiXCR to reprocess the PCR reads, holding one entry per CDR3 protein. The sample lists approximately 190,000 distinct CDR3 sequences; 6.3% were seen once. Sequencing was performed on PBMCs, taken before TCRalphabeta/CD19-depleted stem cell transplant. These receptors all stem from a girl under three years old with combined immunodeficiency, due to receive a stem cell transplant.

In this sample, this clonotype turned up a few times. This chain joins TRBV29-1 and TRBJ1-2; TRBD1 might be the D (6 bases). The CDR3 is made up of 13 amino acids. CDR1 and CDR2 from the germline V gene are SQVTM and ANQGSEA. V was pared by 7 bases and J by 4 bases, with 16 bases between. The CDR3 nucleotides are TGCAGCGCTCACCCAGGGGAGGCCTATGGCTACACCTTC. It encodes CSAHPGEAYGYTF.

The table lists this clonotype with many counts. The CDR3 DNA follows: TGCAGCGTTGTGTGGAGGCCAGATACGCAGTATTTT. Translated: CSVVWRPDTQYF. The chain has TRBV29-1 and TRBJ2-3; weak D call: TRBD2 (5 bases). The V gene's germline CDR1 is SQVTM and CDR2 ANQGSEA. With 4 bases removed from V and 4 bases from J, the gap between germline ends came to 9 bases. The CDR3 runs 12 residues.

The rearrangement links TRBV7-2 to TRBJ1-6; 10 nucleotides agree with TRBD1. V was pared by 7 bases and J by 9 bases, with 6 bases of the junction left unmatched. Germline V CDR1 and CDR2: SGHTA, FQGNSA. CDR3 length equals 14 residues. DNA for the CDR3: TGTGCCAGCACCATGGGACAGGGGAGTTCACCCCTCCACTTT. It codes for CASTMGQGSSPLHF.

The CDR3 bases are TGTGCCAGCAGCTTTCCGACACCGTACAATGAGCAGTTCTTC. This codes for CASSFPTPYNEQFF. The V call is TRBV5-6, the J call TRBJ2-1, with D uncertain. CDR3 size: 14 residues. Trimming left V 2 bases short and J 4 bases short, with 10 bases between. Germline-derived CDR1 and CDR2 are SGHDT and YYEEEE.

The table lists this clonotype with many counts. The rearrangement links TRBV12-3 or TRBV12-4 to TRBJ1-1; the match to TRBD1 covers 9 bases. V gave up 7 bases and J gave up 10 bases; unmatched junction bases: 7. The CDR3 is made up of 12 amino acids. Written as DNA, the CDR3 is TGTGCCAGCAACCCGGGACAGGGTAGAGCTTTCTTT. This gives the protein CASNPGQGRAFF.

This clonotype was seen repeatedly, ten times or more. This chain uses TRBV5-1 with TRBJ2-7; perhaps TRBD1 as D (5 bases). The CDR3 runs to 14 residues. V lost 4 bases and J lost 0, with 11 bases in between. CDR1 and CDR2 from the germline V gene are SGHRS and YFSETQ. The CDR3 sequence: CASSIQGLSYEQYF. The CDR3 DNA sequence: TGCGCCAGCAGCATTCAGGGTCTCTCCTACGAGCAGTACTTC.

This clonotype was picked up many times. V usage is TRBV5-1 and J usage is TRBJ1-4; 7 positions match TRBD1. CDR1 and CDR2 from the germline V gene are SGHRS and YFSETQ. V shed 4 bases, J shed 8 bases, and the junction held 11 bases outside the gene matches. This CDR3 contains 15 residues. CDR3 sequence: CASSLTGQVVEKLFF. The CDR3 DNA reads as TGCGCCAGCAGCCTCACCGGACAGGTTGTCGAAAAACTGTTTTTT.

Ten or more counts support this clonotype. The rearrangement links TRBV18 to TRBJ2-3, with D uncertain. The CDR3 extends over 16 amino acids. Trimming removed 6 bases from V and 1 base from J, with 17 bases in between. CDR1 is KGHSH and CDR2 is LQKENI in the germline V gene. CDR3 bases: TGTGCCAGCTCCCCCGGTCCGCTTGCGGGCACAGATACGCAGTATTTT. It yields the protein CASSPGPLAGTDTQYF.

This clonotype was seen many times. The chain is built from TRBV7-9 and TRBJ2-2; D remains unclear. This CDR3 comprises 15 residues. The germline V and J ends were trimmed by 4 bases and 8 bases, with 17 bases remaining between them. Germline V gene lookup returns CDR1 SEHNR and CDR2 FQNEAQ (reference sequence). The CDR3 DNA reads TGTGCCAGCAGCTATCCGGACGGTCTTGAAGGGGAGCTGTTTTTT. Amino acids: CASSYPDGLEGELFF.

This clonotype was detected many times. The rearrangement uses TRBV7-8 and TRBJ2-3; the match to TRBD2 covers 9 bases. The V gene's germline CDR1 is SGHVS and CDR2 FQNEAQ. Trimming removed 7 bases from V and 4 bases from J; junction bases left unmatched: 12. This CDR3 is built from 16 residues. This CDR3 is CASNGHTSGRPDTQYF. CDR3 DNA sequence: TGTGCCAGCAACGGGCATACTAGCGGGCGGCCAGATACGCAGTATTTT.

The rearrangement uses TRBV28 and TRBJ2-5, with 12 bases matching TRBD2. There are 18 residues in the CDR3. Per the germline V gene, CDR1 is MDHEN and CDR2 is SYDVKM. The ends lost 2 bases at V and 2 bases at J; junction bases unmatched: 9. The CDR3 DNA is TGTGCCAGCAGTTTAAGGCTAGCGGGAGGGCCGGGGCAAGAGACCCAGTACTTC. It codes for CASSLRLAGGPGQETQYF.

This clonotype was counted ten times or more. V gene TRBV12-3 or TRBV12-4 combines with J gene TRBJ2-5; D not certain. The CDR3 spans 16 residues. V was cut by 3 bases and J by 4 bases, with 18 bases left in between. This chain's CDR3 is CASSFFVSLVAETQYF. The CDR3 nucleotides read TGTGCCAGCAGTTTCTTTGTTTCATTGGTTGCAGAGACCCAGTACTTC.

This clonotype was seen ten or more times. The chain links TRBV6-2 or TRBV6-3 to TRBJ2-1, with 7 bases lining up with TRBD1. The trim removed 7 bases at V and 8 bases at J, leaving 8 bases unmatched. The CDR3 extends over 13 amino acids. Per the germline V gene, CDR1 is MNHEY and CDR2 is SVGEGT. Here the CDR3 reads CASIFSGGDEQFF. CDR3 nucleotide sequence: TGTGCCAGCATTTTTTCAGGGGGTGATGAGCAGTTCTTC.

This clonotype was counted many times. V gene TRBV7-9 combines with J gene TRBJ2-7, with 8 bases that match TRBD1. With V trimmed by 2 bases and J by 0 bases, 9 bases remained unmatched. Germline lookup yields CDR1 SEHNR and CDR2 FQNEAQ (reference sequence). The CDR3 covers 17 residues. CDR3 bases: TGTGCCAGCAGCTTACCCCTGGACAGGGCCTACTCCTACGAGCAGTACTTC. Translation: CASSLPLDRAYSYEQYF.

This clonotype showed up just a few times. This sequence joins TRBV12-3 or TRBV12-4 and TRBJ2-5; perhaps TRBD1 as D (6 bases). Trimming removed 6 bases from V and 0 bases from J, with 26 bases in between. The CDR3 consists of 19 residues. The CDR3 loop reads CASSFSPTGNLMYQETQYF. Written as DNA, the CDR3 is TGTGCCAGCAGCTTCTCCCCTACAGGGAATCTGATGTACCAAGAGACCCAGTACTTC.

The V call is TRBV5-1, the J call TRBJ1-2, with TRBD1 identical over 9 bases. V was pared by 3 bases and J by 1 base, with 13 bases of the junction left unmatched. The CDR3 is 18 amino acids. Germline V gives CDR1 SGHRS, CDR2 YFSETQ. This CDR3 is CASSSRATGGHYNYGYTF. The CDR3 DNA reads as TGCGCCAGCAGCTCAAGAGCTACAGGGGGCCACTATAACTATGGCTACACCTTC. Full variable domain (rest looked up from reference TRBV5-1 and TRBJ1-2): KAGVTQTPRYLIKTRGQQVTLSCSPISGHRSVSWYQQTPGQGLQFLFEYFSETQRNKGNFPGRFSGRQFSNSRSEMNVSTLELGDSALYLCASSSRATGGHYNYGYTFGSGTRLTVV.

This clonotype was counted ten times or more. The chain links TRBV12-3 or TRBV12-4 to TRBJ2-4, with D possibly matching TRBD1 (5 bases). Trimming left V 6 bases short and J 4 bases short, with 7 bases between. This CDR3 spans 12 amino acids. This CDR3 reads CASRQAKNIQYF. The CDR3 region has the DNA TGTGCCAGCAGACAGGCAAAAAACATTCAGTACTTC.

This chain connects TRBV28 to TRBJ2-5, with D tentatively TRBD1 (6 bases). Germline CDR1 reads MDHEN; CDR2 reads SYDVKM. CDR3 size: 16 residues. The V end lost 3 bases, the J end lost 2 bases, and 16 bases lay between the germline ends. In DNA, the CDR3 is TGTGCCAGCAGTTTGCCGGGGCAACAGGGACAAGAGACCCAGTACTTC. It codes for CASSLPGQQGQETQYF.

This clonotype turned up a few times. V gene TRBV2 combines with J gene TRBJ2-5; the D call may be TRBD1 or TRBD2 (6 bases each). V was cut by 6 bases and J by 5 bases, with 19 bases left in between. The CDR3 consists of 15 residues. Germline V gene sequence: CDR1 SNHLY, CDR2 FYNNEI. The CDR3 bases are TGTGCCAGCAGCCCAAGCGGGTCGAGGGGGGAGACCCAGTACTTC. Translation gives CASSPSGSRGETQYF.

This clonotype was observed at least ten times. The chain links TRBV7-9 to TRBJ2-3; 13 bases agree with TRBD2. Looked up from germline, CDR1 is SEHNR and CDR2 is FQNEAQ (reference sequence). J gave up 5 bases and V 7 bases, and 12 bases lay outside the gene matches. The CDR3 extends over 17 amino acids. The chain's CDR3 is CASTPQNGLAGVDTQYF. The CDR3 DNA reads as TGTGCCAGCACCCCTCAGAACGGACTAGCGGGGGTAGATACGCAGTATTTT.

In its sample, this clonotype was seen many times. The V and J genes are TRBV25-1 and TRBJ1-1, with a tentative D call TRBD1 (5 bases). Germline V gene data show CDR1 as MGHDK and CDR2 as SYGVNS. Trimming removed 6 bases from V and 3 bases from J, with 17 bases in between. There are 15 residues in the CDR3. This CDR3 reads CASRGVDSWYTEAFF. For the CDR3, the DNA is TGTGCCAGCAGAGGGGTCGACAGCTGGTACACTGAAGCTTTCTTT.

In this sample, this clonotype turned up many times. The CDR3 loop reads CASSFGILGVTGELFF. The CDR3 DNA sequence: TGTGCCAGCAGTTTCGGAATCCTTGGGGTCACCGGGGAGCTGTTTTTT. The V gene is TRBV28, the J gene TRBJ2-2; D remains unclear. CDR3 length: 16 amino acids. Germline V gene sequence: CDR1 MDHEN, CDR2 SYDVKM. V lost 3 bases to trimming and J lost 4 bases, with 15 bases between them.

This clonotype was picked up many times. The CDR3, as DNA: TGTGCCAGCAGTCGGGGAGGCGAGACCCAGTACTTC. Its protein is CASSRGGETQYF. J is TRBJ2-5 and V is TRBV7-9, with D possibly being TRBD2 (6 bases). V gave up 6 bases and J gave up 5 bases, with 10 bases separating them. The CDR3 totals 12 residues. Germline lookup yields CDR1 SEHNR and CDR2 FQNEAQ (reference sequence). The whole variable domain, filled in from reference TRBV7-9 and TRBJ2-5, reads DTGVSQNPRHKITKRGQNVTFRCDPISEHNRLYWYRQTLGQGPEFLTYFQNEAQLEKSRLLSDRFSAERPKGSFSTLEIQRTEQGDSAMYLCASSRGGETQYFGPGTRLLVL.

This clonotype appeared a few times. The V call is TRBV7-9, the J call TRBJ2-1, with D possibly called TRBD1 or TRBD2 (5 bases each). CDR1 and CDR2 (germline): SEHNR, FQNEAQ (reference sequence). The CDR3 has 15 residues. V lost 4 bases to trimming and J lost 4 bases, with 14 bases between them. In nucleotides, the CDR3 is TGTGCCAGCAGCTCACCGGGACCCCCTTACAATGAGCAGTTCTTC. This translates into CASSSPGPPYNEQFF.

This clonotype has a count of ten or more. The chain combines TRBV11-3 with TRBJ2-7; D not certain. Trimming took off 8 bases at V and 0 bases at J, with 5 bases between the two ends. There are 11 residues in the CDR3. The germline gives CDR1 SGHNT, CDR2 YENEEA. The CDR3 nucleotides are TGTGCCAGCGGCATCTCCTACGAGCAGTACTTC. Translating it yields CASGISYEQYF.